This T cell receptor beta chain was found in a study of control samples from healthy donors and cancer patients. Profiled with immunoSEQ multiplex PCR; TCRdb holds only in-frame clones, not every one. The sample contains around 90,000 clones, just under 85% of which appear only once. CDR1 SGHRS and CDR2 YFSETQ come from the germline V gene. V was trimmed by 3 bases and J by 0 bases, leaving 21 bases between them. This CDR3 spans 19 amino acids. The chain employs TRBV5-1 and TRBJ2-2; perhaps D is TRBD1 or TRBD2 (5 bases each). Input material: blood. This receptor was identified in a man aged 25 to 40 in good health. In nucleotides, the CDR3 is TGCGCCAGCAGCTGGACCGGGACGCTATCACCCGCGAACACCGGGGAGCTGTTTTTT. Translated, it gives CASSWTGTLSPANTGELFF.